Listed below are T cell receptor beta chains from one sample, sequenced in a study of monozygotic twins with inflammatory bowel disease. TCRdb reprocessed the 5' RACE reads and stores each CDR3 protein as one record, lacking DNA. The specimen's table records over 120,000 distinct CDR3 sequences. Sequencing was carried out using blood. The receptors shown here come from a human donor with ulcerative colitis or Crohn's disease, or a healthy co-twin of an affected twin (not recorded which). Both conserved end residues are part of each CDR3. Expanded clones get a size class; other rows say once, few or many, or leave the size out.

CDR3aa | abundance | j_gene | len | v_gene
CSAPTTSGRSGVGNEQFF | - | TRBJ2-1 | 18 | TRBV20-1
CASSQQATGALLGQPQHF | - | TRBJ1-5 | 18 | TRBV4-1
CASSGTSGSLNTGELFF | - | TRBJ2-2 | 17 | TRBV5-4
CSAGGLAETYEQYF | - | TRBJ2-7 | 14 | TRBV20-1
CASSLFADTQYF | - | TRBJ2-3 | 12 | TRBV7-2
CAISGGSASGRGVTDTQYF | - | TRBJ2-3 | 19 | TRBV10-3
CASSLPPGMNTEAFF | - | TRBJ1-1 | 15 | TRBV7-2
CSASGNTEAFF | - | TRBJ1-1 | 11 | TRBV20-1
CASSPGQGANEQFF | - | TRBJ2-1 | 14 | TRBV7-6
CASSLYRTTYNEQFF | - | TRBJ2-1 | 15 | TRBV27
CASSPNQETQYF | - | TRBJ2-5 | 12 | TRBV5-1
CSARDIGSSGRRETQYF | - | TRBJ2-5 | 17 | TRBV20-1
CASSSRVAVEETQYF | medium-sized | TRBJ2-5 | 15 | TRBV7-2
CASSLGPLPRNEQFF | - | TRBJ2-1 | 15 | TRBV7-9
CAITRTGENTEAFF | - | TRBJ1-1 | 14 | TRBV10-3
CATSDRDRPGDEQYF | - | TRBJ2-7 | 15 | TRBV24-1
CASSQVSGSPSGTDTQYF | - | TRBJ2-3 | 18 | TRBV3-1
CATSDSGRRAETQYF | - | TRBJ2-5 | 15 | TRBV24-1
CSVERANEQFF | - | TRBJ2-1 | 11 | TRBV29-1
CASSISLAGGSSYEQYF | - | TRBJ2-7 | 17 | TRBV19
CASSLYRGAQENEQFF | - | TRBJ2-1 | 16 | TRBV11-3
CASSLEGSLLPQHF | - | TRBJ1-5 | 14 | TRBV27
CASSIAAGDPLDYNEQFF | - | TRBJ2-1 | 18 | TRBV19
CASSLVAGEYEQYF | - | TRBJ2-7 | 14 | TRBV27
CASSGNWGAGGPSSYNEQFF | - | TRBJ2-1 | 20 | TRBV5-6
CASSRIPGQGADTQYF | - | TRBJ2-3 | 16 | TRBV4-3
CATSRGKAGELFF | - | TRBJ2-2 | 13 | TRBV15
CASSRQTYNEQFF | - | TRBJ2-1 | 13 | TRBV7-9
CASTLDGGRASYEQYF | - | TRBJ2-7 | 16 | TRBV27
CASRTGPRRAGGYSYNEQFF | - | TRBJ2-1 | 20 | TRBV6-4
CASSSPGQGRSNRDTEAFF | - | TRBJ1-1 | 19 | TRBV18
CASSPGRNNQPQHF | - | TRBJ1-5 | 14 | TRBV6-2/TRBV6-3
CASSVGTGSGAFF | - | TRBJ1-1 | 13 | TRBV9
CASSGTAYGNTEAFF | - | TRBJ1-1 | 15 | TRBV19
CASSLDRWTDTQYF | - | TRBJ2-3 | 14 | TRBV11-3
CASRTPRQAIHEQYF | - | TRBJ2-7 | 15 | TRBV28
CASRAGRTWTSEQYF | - | TRBJ2-7 | 15 | TRBV12-3/TRBV12-4
CASSYSRTGGGYGYTF | - | TRBJ1-2 | 16 | TRBV6-5
CAGSIDSLSGREQFF | - | TRBJ2-1 | 15 | TRBV19
CSVTSALSLSYEQYF | - | TRBJ2-7 | 15 | TRBV20-1
CASSPDRDSRVDEQYF | - | TRBJ2-7 | 16 | TRBV7-3
CASSDPPGHGNQPQHF | - | TRBJ1-5 | 16 | TRBV7-9
CASSPGRSGGLYEQYF | - | TRBJ2-7 | 16 | TRBV7-2
CASSLDHRDRRHF | - | TRBJ2-3 | 13 | TRBV11-3
CASSTAGGPRNEQYF | - | TRBJ2-7 | 15 | TRBV28
CASRRNGRLNTEAFF | - | TRBJ1-1 | 15 | TRBV27
CASSATGQAYEQYF | - | TRBJ2-7 | 14 | TRBV18